Below are 27 T cell receptor beta chains sequenced from a single sample in a study of neurological immune-mediated disorders. Each CDR3 protein is one row after TCRdb ran MiXCR on the 5' RACE reads. Of 45,000 or so distinct CDR3 sequences listed, nearly 6.5% are singletons. The sample comprised CD4+ T cells from blood. These TCRs come from a woman aged 40-49 years in good health.

This clonotype was picked up many times. The CDR3 DNA reads as TGCAGTGCTAGAGATGCGACCGCTGGGGCCAACGTCCTGACTTTC. It translates to CSARDATAGANVLTF. The chain combines TRBV20-1 with TRBJ2-6; no clear D gene. The CDR3 runs 15 residues. V lost 0 bases to trimming and J lost 2 bases, with 8 bases between them. Germline assignment: CDR1 DFQATT and CDR2 SNEGSKA (reference sequence).

This clonotype has a count of ten or more. The rearrangement links TRBV5-1 to TRBJ1-1, with TRBD1 as a possible D gene (5 bases). From germline, CDR1 is SGHRS and CDR2 YFSETQ. Trimming pared 4 bases from V and 0 bases from J, leaving 13 bases between. The CDR3 length is 15 residues. The CDR3 reads CASSRDQSMNTEAFF. The CDR3 DNA is TGCGCCAGCAGCAGGGACCAATCCATGAACACTGAAGCTTTCTTT.

In this sample, this clonotype turned up many times. The chain has TRBV7-2 and TRBJ2-7; D possibly corresponds to TRBD1 (7 bases). The CDR3 consists of 14 residues. The germline gives CDR1 SGHTA, CDR2 FQGNSA. V gave up 5 bases and J gave up 4 bases, with 15 bases separating them. CDR3 nucleotides: TGTGCCAGCAGCCCTCAGGGGGGCGGGTACGAGCAGTACTTC. Protein: CASSPQGGGYEQYF.

This clonotype was counted between two and nine times. The chain combines TRBV7-6 with TRBJ1-2, with no clear D. Trimming shortened V by 4 bases and J by 7 bases, and 19 bases separated the two germline ends. Germline V gene data show CDR1 as SGHVS and CDR2 as FNYEAQ. The CDR3 contains 15 residues. CDR3 sequence: CASSSVVGYHSGYTF. In DNA form, the CDR3 reads TGTGCCAGCAGCTCCGTTGTGGGATATCACAGTGGCTACACCTTC.

The table lists this clonotype with many counts. V is TRBV11-2 and J is TRBJ1-3; TRBD1 might be the D (6 bases). CDR1 is SGHAT, CDR2 FQNNGV, per germline. The V and J ends lost 3 bases and 4 bases respectively, with 13 bases between them. The CDR3 covers 15 residues. The CDR3 reads CASSLTTGLGNTIYF. CDR3 nucleotides: TGTGCCAGCAGCTTGACTACAGGGCTCGGAAACACCATATATTTT. The full variable domain, in which reference TRBV11-2 and TRBJ1-3 provide the parts outside the CDR3, is EAGVAQSPRYKIIEKRQSVAFWCNPISGHATLYWYQQILGQGPKLLIQFQNNGVVDDSQLPKDRFSAERLKGVDSTLKIQPAKLEDSAVYLCASSLTTGLGNTIYFGEGSWLTVV.

This clonotype was detected many times. V is TRBV5-4 and J is TRBJ1-5; D not resolved. CDR1 is SGHNT, CDR2 YYREEE, per germline (reference sequence). The V gene lost 0 bases and the J gene lost 8 bases, with 9 bases spanning the gap. The CDR3 runs to 13 residues. DNA of the CDR3: TGTGCCAGCAGCTTGGACGGGGTGGAGCCCCAGCATTTT. Amino acids: CASSLDGVEPQHF.

This clonotype was recorded many times. The rearrangement joins TRBV20-1 to TRBJ2-7; 11 bases agree with TRBD2. Germline CDR1 DFQATT, CDR2 SNEGSKA (reference sequence). V was clipped by 3 bases and J by 4 bases; unmatched bases: 11. This CDR3 comprises 16 residues. DNA of the CDR3: TGCAGTGCTAGGCATCTAGCGGGAGGAGGTGGGTACGAGCAGTACTTC. This codes for CSARHLAGGGGYEQYF.

Ten or more counts support this clonotype. CDR3 residues: CSARLGTAWTEAFF. DNA for the CDR3: TGCAGTGCTAGACTGGGTACCGCGTGGACTGAAGCTTTCTTT. V and J are TRBV20-1 and TRBJ1-1; D remains unclear. The ends were cut back, 2 bases at V and 5 bases at J, with 15 bases in the middle. This CDR3 region has 14 residues. CDR1 DFQATT and CDR2 SNEGSKA come from the germline V gene (reference sequence).

There are many counts of this clonotype. The chain couples TRBV4-1 to TRBJ2-5, with TRBD1 matching 9 bases. The CDR3 contains 16 residues. The V and J ends lost 1 base and 3 bases, in that order; junction bases with no gene match: 6. Germline-derived CDR1 and CDR2 are MGHRA and YSYEKL. The CDR3 protein is CASSQGAGQGEETQYF. As DNA, the CDR3 is TGCGCCAGCAGCCAAGGCGCGGGACAGGGAGAAGAGACCCAGTACTTC.

This clonotype was counted at least ten times. The V gene is TRBV28, the J gene TRBJ2-1; 8 bases fit TRBD2. The CDR3 extends over 16 amino acids. From germline, CDR1 is MDHEN and CDR2 SYDVKM. Trimming removed 4 bases from V and 3 bases from J; junction bases left unmatched: 8. The CDR3, as DNA: TGTGCCAGCAGTTCAGGTGTCAGCGGGAGCTACAATGAGCAGTTCTTC. It codes for CASSSGVSGSYNEQFF.

This clonotype was seen repeatedly, ten times or more. The chain couples TRBV10-3 to TRBJ2-5; D gene ambiguous. This CDR3 has 13 residues. Between the trimmed V and J ends, which lost 11 bases and 2 bases, there was a span of 15 bases. CDR1 and CDR2 from the germline V gene are ENHRY and SYGVKD. The CDR3 spells CAATGSAQETQYF. In nucleotides, the CDR3 is TGTGCCGCCACGGGTTCAGCACAAGAGACCCAGTACTTC.

This clonotype was seen ten or more times. V and J are TRBV20-1 and TRBJ1-1; D is uncertain. From germline, CDR1 is DFQATT and CDR2 SNEGSKA (reference sequence). The length of the CDR3 is 12 residues. The V and J ends lost 3 bases and 6 bases respectively, with 11 bases between them. In nucleotides, the CDR3 is TGCAGTGCTAGTAGGTTGAGTCCTGAAGCTTTCTTT. This codes for CSASRLSPEAFF.

In its sample, this clonotype was seen many times. The junction departs from germline at one end; a sequencing error may be responsible. The chain is built from TRBV7-2 and TRBJ2-1; D assignment may be TRBD1 or TRBD2 (5 bases each). CDR3 size: 16 residues. Per the germline V gene, CDR1 is SGHTA and CDR2 is FQGNSA. Here the CDR3 reads CASSLAPTGTRNEQFF. For the CDR3, the DNA is TGTGCCAGCAGTTTAGCCCCGACGGGGACCAGGAATGAGCAGTTCTTC.

This clonotype was counted many times. The chain uses TRBV7-9 and TRBJ1-5; tentative D call: TRBD1 (5 bases). V was cut by 1 base and J by 1 base, with 11 bases left in between. The CDR3 contains 16 residues. Germline V gene lookup returns CDR1 SEHNR and CDR2 FQNEAQ (reference sequence). The CDR3 loop reads CASSLVGAGSNQPQHF. CDR3 DNA: TGTGCCAGCAGCTTAGTAGGGGCCGGGAGCAATCAGCCCCAGCATTTT.

At least ten counts were recorded for this clonotype. The CDR3 reads CSAPPPYSSYEQYF. In DNA form, the CDR3 reads TGCAGTGCTCCTCCCCCGTATAGCTCCTACGAGCAGTACTTC. The chain combines TRBV20-1 with TRBJ2-7, with D unclear. The V end lost 5 bases, the J end lost 0 bases, and 14 bases lay between the germline ends. The CDR3 has 14 residues. Germline V gene lookup returns CDR1 DFQATT and CDR2 SNEGSKA (reference sequence).

There are many counts of this clonotype. The gene calls are TRBV28 and TRBJ2-7, with unresolved D. The CDR3 has 12 amino acids. Germline CDR1 is MDHEN and CDR2 is SYDVKM. Deletions cut 7 bases from V and 5 bases from J, with 12 bases between. The CDR3 coding sequence is TGTGCCAGCAAGGATAAGGCTCACGAGCAGTACTTC. As protein: CASKDKAHEQYF.

This clonotype was seen ten or more times. V and J are TRBV6-2 or TRBV6-3 and TRBJ2-2, with 7 bases matching TRBD1. Trimming cost V 4 bases and J 6 bases; bases outside gene matches: 5. This CDR3 has 14 residues. CDR1 and CDR2 from the germline V gene are MNHEY and SVGEGT. DNA of the CDR3: TGTGCCAGCAGTTCGACACAGGGGTCCGGGGAGCTGTTTTTT. Translating it yields CASSSTQGSGELFF.

This clonotype was seen at least ten times. This rearrangement joins TRBV9 to TRBJ1-1; 9 bases align to TRBD1. This CDR3 comprises 15 residues. Germline V gives CDR1 SGDLS, CDR2 YYNGEE. The V segment lost 2 bases and the J segment 1 base; nucleotides outside the gene matches: 3. The CDR3 here is CASSVGQGTNTEAFF. CDR3 DNA: TGTGCCAGCAGCGTGGGACAGGGTACGAACACTGAAGCTTTCTTT.

This clonotype was detected many times. The V and J genes are TRBV5-1 and TRBJ1-2; 7 bases map to TRBD1. Trimming removed 4 bases from V and 10 bases from J; junction bases left unmatched: 13. The CDR3 contains 14 residues. Germline V gene lookup returns CDR1 SGHRS and CDR2 YFSETQ. The CDR3 DNA follows: TGCGCCAGCAGCAGCGGACAGGCGCCCGGAGCCTACACCTTC. This codes for CASSSGQAPGAYTF.

The sample holds many counts of this clonotype. The genes are TRBV29-1 and TRBJ2-5, with a possible D match to TRBD2 (5 bases). This CDR3 spans 13 amino acids. CDR1 is SQVTM, CDR2 ANQGSEA, per germline. Trimming shortened V by 2 bases and J by 7 bases, and 14 bases separated the two germline ends. In nucleotides, the CDR3 is TGCAGCGTTGAATGGGAACGGGCGGGGACCCAGTACTTC. Its translation: CSVEWERAGTQYF. The full variable domain, with the rest looked up from reference TRBV29-1 and TRBJ2-5, is SAVISQKPSRDICQRGTSLTIQCQVDSQVTMMFWYRQQPGQSLTLIATANQGSEATYESGFVIDKFPISRPNLTFSTLTVSNMSPEDSSIYLCSVEWERAGTQYFGPGTRLLVL.

This clonotype showed up many times. This chain joins TRBV6-5 and TRBJ1-1; 9 bases match TRBD1. The CDR3 has 15 residues. Unmatched junction bases numbered 5, after V lost 6 bases and J lost 0 bases. The germline V gene has CDR1 MNHEY and CDR2 SVGAGI. As DNA, the CDR3 is TGTGCCAGCAGGCGGGACAGGGCCTTGAACACTGAAGCTTTCTTT. Amino acids: CASRRDRALNTEAFF.

This clonotype was counted many times. The rearrangement uses TRBV28 and TRBJ2-7; 8 bases are shared with TRBD1. Unmatched junction bases numbered 17, after V lost 6 bases and J lost 7 bases. CDR1 is MDHEN, CDR2 SYDVKM, per germline. The CDR3 covers 16 residues. The chain's CDR3 is CASSQAQGAIRREQYF. In nucleotides, the CDR3 is TGTGCCAGCAGCCAAGCCCAGGGGGCGATCCGAAGGGAGCAGTACTTC.

This clonotype was detected ten times or more. This chain joins TRBV3-1 and TRBJ2-3; D unresolved. V lost 7 bases, J lost 2 bases, and 13 bases lay in between. This CDR3 has 14 residues. The germline gives CDR1 LGHDT, CDR2 YNNKEL (reference sequence). CDR3: CASTAKVSTDTQYF. The CDR3 DNA reads TGTGCCAGCACCGCGAAAGTCTCCACAGATACGCAGTATTTT.

Ten or more counts support this clonotype. The J gene is TRBJ2-1, the V gene TRBV20-1; 9 bases line up with TRBD2. Germline V gene sequence: CDR1 DFQATT, CDR2 SNEGSKA (reference sequence). With V trimmed by 7 bases and J by 12 bases, 10 bases remained unmatched. This CDR3 spans 12 amino acids. The CDR3 sequence is CSVGTSITGQFF. In nucleotides, the CDR3 is TGCAGTGTCGGGACTAGCATTACAGGGCAGTTCTTC.

This clonotype was recorded at least ten times. V usage is TRBV7-3 and J usage is TRBJ2-7; 10 bases align to TRBD1. The trim removed 2 bases at V and 4 bases at J, leaving 5 bases unmatched. CDR3 length: 15 amino acids. Per germline, CDR1 SGHTA and CDR2 FQGTGA. CDR3 sequence (DNA): TGTGCCAGCAGCTTACCCGGGACAGGGGCTTACGAGCAGTACTTC. Protein sequence: CASSLPGTGAYEQYF.

This chain links TRBV3-1 with TRBJ2-5, with no clear D. Germline V gives CDR1 LGHDT, CDR2 YNNKEL (reference sequence). This CDR3 spans 12 amino acids. The V gene lost 4 bases and the J gene lost 2 bases, with 5 bases spanning the gap. In nucleotides, the CDR3 is TGTGCCAGCAGCCTCCAACAAGAGACCCAGTACTTC. Its protein is CASSLQQETQYF.

Ten or more counts support this clonotype. The J gene is TRBJ2-4, the V gene TRBV7-2; TRBD1 might be the D (5 bases). Trimming took off 5 bases at V and 3 bases at J, with 11 bases between the two ends. This CDR3 has 14 residues. Germline V lookup: CDR1 SGHTA, CDR2 FQGNSA. The CDR3 coding sequence is TGTGCCAGCAGCCCTGGGGCAGGCAAAAACATTCAGTACTTC. It yields the protein CASSPGAGKNIQYF.